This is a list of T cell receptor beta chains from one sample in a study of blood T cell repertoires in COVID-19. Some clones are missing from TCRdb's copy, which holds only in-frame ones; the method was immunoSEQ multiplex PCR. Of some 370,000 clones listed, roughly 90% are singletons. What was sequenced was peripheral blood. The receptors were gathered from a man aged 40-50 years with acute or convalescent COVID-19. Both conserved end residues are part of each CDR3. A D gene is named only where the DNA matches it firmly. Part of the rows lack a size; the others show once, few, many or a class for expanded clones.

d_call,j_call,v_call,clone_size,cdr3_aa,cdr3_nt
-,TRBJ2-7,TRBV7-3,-,CASSLTGADTPYEQYF,TGTGCCAGCAGCTTAACGGGAGCCGATACTCCCTACGAGCAGTACTTC
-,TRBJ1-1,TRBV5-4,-,CASSPGGERLTEAFF,TGTGCCAGCAGCCCCGGGGGTGAGAGGCTGACTGAAGCTTTCTTT
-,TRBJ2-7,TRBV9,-,CASSVDGRDIDEQYF,TGTGCCAGCAGCGTAGACGGCAGGGATATCGACGAGCAGTACTTC
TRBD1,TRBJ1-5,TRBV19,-,CASKSGQGNSNQPQHF,TGTGCCAGTAAATCGGGACAGGGGAATAGCAATCAGCCCCAGCATTTT
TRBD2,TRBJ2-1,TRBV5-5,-,CASSFGLAGGGNEQFF,TGTGCCAGCAGCTTCGGACTAGCGGGAGGTGGCAATGAGCAGTTCTTC
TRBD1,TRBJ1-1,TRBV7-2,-,CASSFDRGPAEAFF,TGTGCCAGCAGTTTTGACAGGGGGCCGGCTGAAGCTTTCTTT
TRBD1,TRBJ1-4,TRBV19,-,CASSLGQGIWNEKLFF,TGTGCCAGTAGCCTGGGACAGGGCATTTGGAATGAAAAACTGTTTTTT
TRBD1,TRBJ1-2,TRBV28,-,CASSSIHRGANYGYTF,TGTGCCAGCAGTTCGATCCACAGGGGGGCTAACTATGGCTACACCTTC
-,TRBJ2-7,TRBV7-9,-,CASSLQVTYEQYF,TGTGCCAGCAGTTTACAGGTAACCTACGAGCAGTACTTC
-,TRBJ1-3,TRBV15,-,CATSSLLPAGNTIYF,TGTGCCACCAGCTCCCTGCTCCCAGCTGGAAACACCATATATTTT
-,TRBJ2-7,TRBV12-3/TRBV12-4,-,CASSYSNTYEQYF,TGTGCCAGCTCATACAGCAACACCTACGAGCAGTACTTC
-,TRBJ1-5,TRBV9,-,CASSVGTGNQPQHF,TGTGCCAGCAGCGTAGGGACTGGCAATCAGCCCCAGCATTTT
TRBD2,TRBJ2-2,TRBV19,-,CASSPRLAGGQATGELFF,TGTGCCAGTAGTCCGAGACTAGCGGGGGGGCAGGCCACCGGGGAGCTGTTTTTT
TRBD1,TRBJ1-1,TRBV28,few,CATWDRGPEAFF,TGTGCCACCTGGGACAGGGGGCCTGAAGCTTTCTTT
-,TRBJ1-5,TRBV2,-,CASNLWGPGMSNQPQHF,TGTGCCAGCAACCTGTGGGGGCCAGGGATGAGCAATCAGCCCCAGCATTTT
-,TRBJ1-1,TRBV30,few,CAWSVGGGTEAFF,TGTGCCTGGAGTGTGGGGGGAGGCACTGAAGCTTTCTTT
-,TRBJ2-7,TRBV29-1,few,CSVFSGNAHEQYF,TGCAGCGTTTTTTCAGGGAATGCCCACGAGCAGTACTTC
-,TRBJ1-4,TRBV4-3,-,CASPDPHRLEKLFF,TGCGCCAGCCCTGATCCCCACAGGTTAGAAAAACTGTTTTTT
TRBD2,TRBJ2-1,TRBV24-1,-,CATSAAGVDEQFF,TGTGCCACCAGTGCAGCGGGAGTTGATGAGCAGTTCTTC
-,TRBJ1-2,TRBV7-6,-,CASSPRDRPTNYGYTF,TGTGCCAGCAGCCCGAGAGACAGACCGACTAACTATGGCTACACCTTC
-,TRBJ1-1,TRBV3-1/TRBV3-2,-,CASSQGGGTEAFF,TGTGCCAGCAGCCAAGGAGGGGGAACTGAAGCTTTCTTT
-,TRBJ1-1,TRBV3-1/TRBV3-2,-,CASSQDLGRVSGSEAFF,TGTGCCAGCAGCCAAGATCTGGGTAGGGTTTCGGGATCTGAAGCTTTCTTT